The 22 T cell receptor beta chains below were found in one sample sequenced in a study of OX40 agonist ivuxolimab in advanced cancers. The library was built by means of the immunoSEQ multiplex PCR assay. In its TCRdb copy, this immuneACCESS table keeps in-frame sequences only and misses some clones. Where compared with another copy, unresolved V genes explain less than half of these, and the others have no known cause. The sample contains 60,000 to 80,000 clones, roughly 88% of them found a single time. Jointly, the top ten make up about 1.6% of the sample. The source material was CD4+ or CD8+ T cells sorted from blood, sampled in a trial of the OX40 agonist ivuxolimab. The receptors shown here come from an adult with an advanced solid tumor such as melanoma, head and neck, liver or kidney cancer.

The V gene is TRBV9, the J gene TRBJ2-1, with TRBD1 matching 9 bases. The CDR3 extends over 16 amino acids. Germline CDR1 reads SGDLS; CDR2 reads YYNGEE. V lost 0 bases and J lost 8; bases outside the gene matches: 9. For the CDR3, the DNA is TGTGCCAGCAGCGTAGCTTCGACGGGACAGGGTTATGAGCAGTTCTTC. Encoded protein: CASSVASTGQGYEQFF.

The chain uses TRBV21-1 and TRBJ2-1. TRBV21-1 is tagged as a pseudogene. This CDR3 is 20 amino acids long. The CDR3 DNA is TGTGCCAGCAGCATCCACCTTAACTACAGCCGGGCGAGCTCCTACAATGAGCAGTTCTTC. Residues: CASSIHLNYSRASSYNEQFF.

This chain joins TRBV21-1 and TRBJ1-1. TRBV21-1 is a pseudogene locus. CDR3 length: 12 amino acids. The CDR3 region is CASIPNGAEAFF. As DNA, the CDR3 is TGTGCCAGCATTCCTAACGGGGCAGAAGCTTTCTTT.

This clone has only a few counts. The chain carries TRBV30 and TRBJ1-4; a possible D gene is TRBD1 (5 bases). CDR1 GTSNPN and CDR2 SVGIG come from the germline V gene (reference sequence). The ends were cut back, 7 bases at V and 3 bases at J, with 12 bases in the middle. CDR3 length equals 13 residues. CDR3 DNA: TGTGCCTCCAGTGGAGGGGCTAATGAAAAACTGTTTTTT. Amino acids: CASSGGANEKLFF.

This clone has just one count. The rearrangement joins TRBV6-1 to TRBJ2-4; D is undetermined. The germline V gene encodes CDR1 MNHNS and CDR2 SASEGT. Trimming removed 4 bases at V and 8 bases at J, with 21 bases between. This CDR3 has 16 residues. CDR3 residues: CASSARSRFWTDIQYF. The CDR3 nucleotides are TGTGCCAGCAGTGCCAGGTCCCGGTTTTGGACGGACATTCAGTACTTC.

The chain employs TRBV30 and TRBJ1-6; no reliable D call. Trimming stripped 2 bases from V and 7 bases from J, with 3 bases between. Germline-derived CDR1 and CDR2 are GTSNPN and SVGIG (reference sequence). There are 11 residues in the CDR3. Written as DNA, the CDR3 is TGTGCCTGGAGTCAGAATTCACCCCTCCACTTT. Its protein is CAWSQNSPLHF.

The chain carries TRBV9 and TRBJ1-4; TRBD1 matches at 7 bases. This CDR3 has 15 amino acids. Germline V gene data show CDR1 as SGDLS and CDR2 as YYNGEE. Losses at the gene ends were 4 bases for V and 0 bases for J; bases not matched to a gene: 3. The CDR3 nucleotides are TGTGCCAGCAGCTGGGGACAGACAACTAATGAAAAACTGTTTTTT. Protein: CASSWGQTTNEKLFF.

This chain uses TRBV6-5 with TRBJ2-7, with D possibly matching TRBD1 (5 bases). This CDR3 spans 12 amino acids. V was cut by 7 bases and J by 7 bases, with 14 bases left in between. Germline lookup yields CDR1 MNHEY and CDR2 SVGAGI. DNA of the CDR3: TGTGCCAGCACCAGGGAATCAGGAGAGCAGTACTTC. Its translation: CASTRESGEQYF.

This chain connects TRBV7-2 to TRBJ2-5, with TRBD2 as a possible D gene (6 bases). From germline, CDR1 is SGHTA and CDR2 FQGNSA. This CDR3 has 14 residues. Trimming took 2 bases from V and 2 from J, leaving 9 bases between them. The CDR3 DNA reads as TGTGCCAGCAGCTTATACCGGGAGCAAGAGACCCAGTACTTC. Translating it yields CASSLYREQETQYF. Looking up the rest from reference TRBV7-2 and TRBJ2-5 gives the full variable domain: GAGVSQSPSNKVTEKGKDVELRCDPISGHTALYWYRQSLGQGLEFLIYFQGNSAPDKSGLPSDRFSAERTGGSVSTLTIQRTQQEDSAVYLCASSLYREQETQYFGPGTRLLVL.

The chain employs TRBV10-3 and TRBJ1-1; D might be TRBD1 (5 bases). Trimming left V 3 bases short and J 5 bases short, with 16 bases between. This CDR3 region has 15 residues. Germline CDR1 is ENHRY and CDR2 is SYGVKD. The CDR3 sequence: CAISDPGRELTEAFF. In DNA, the CDR3 is TGTGCCATCAGTGATCCGGGACGAGAGTTAACTGAAGCTTTCTTT.

The CDR3 loop reads CASSLGGSDEQYF. Here the CDR3 DNA reads TGTGCCAGCAGCTTGGGCGGGAGCGACGAGCAGTACTTC. The chain links TRBV11-3 to TRBJ2-7; 7 bases line up with TRBD2. The CDR3 consists of 13 residues. V dropped 3 bases and J dropped 5; count of bases not matched to a gene: 4. The V gene's germline CDR1 is SGHNT and CDR2 YENEEA.

V is TRBV11-3 and J is TRBJ2-2; 12 bases map to TRBD2. Germline CDR1 and CDR2: SGHNT and YENEEA. V trimming: 5 bases; J trimming: 2 bases; junction bases outside the gene matches: 3. The CDR3 sequence is 16 residues long. The CDR3 nucleotides read TGTGCCAGCAGCCGAGGACTAGCGGGAAACACCGGGGAGCTGTTTTTT. As protein: CASSRGLAGNTGELFF.

This chain connects TRBV11-2 to TRBJ2-7; tentative D call: TRBD2 (6 bases). Trimming pared 1 base from V and 0 bases from J, leaving 19 bases between. CDR1 and CDR2 (germline): SGHAT, FQNNGV. This CDR3 spans 18 amino acids. The CDR3 DNA reads TGTGCCAGCAGCTTAGTCGTCGGGGACTTACAGAGCTCCTACGAGCAGTACTTC. This translates into CASSLVVGDLQSSYEQYF.

The chain couples TRBV14 to TRBJ2-7, with D uncertain. Trimming took off 4 bases at V and 4 bases at J, with 8 bases between the two ends. Germline V lookup: CDR1 SGHDN, CDR2 FVKESK. The CDR3 contains 12 residues. The CDR3 coding sequence is TGTGCCAGCAGCCTCGGTTTATACGAGCAGTACTTC. Encoded protein: CASSLGLYEQYF.

This clone was picked up one time. The V call is TRBV9, the J call TRBJ2-1; 10 nucleotides agree with TRBD2. V lost 0 bases to trimming and J lost 8 bases; unmatched junction nucleotides: 8. The CDR3 is made up of 16 amino acids. CDR1 SGDLS and CDR2 YYNGEE come from the germline V gene. The CDR3 region is CASSVGSSGSLYEQFF. The DNA of the CDR3 is TGTGCCAGCAGCGTAGGGTCTAGCGGGAGTTTGTATGAGCAGTTCTTC.

V gene TRBV6-1 combines with J gene TRBJ1-2; D ambiguous. V lost 8 bases and J 2 bases, leaving 6 bases between the germline ends. The length of the CDR3 is 11 residues. Germline CDR1 is MNHNS and CDR2 is SASEGT. The CDR3 coding sequence is TGTGCCAGCGAGAAAAACTATGGCTACACCTTC. Its translation is CASEKNYGYTF.

V and J are TRBV19 and TRBJ2-7, with TRBD1 identical over 8 bases. V shed 5 bases, J shed 2 bases, and the junction held 5 bases outside the gene matches. This CDR3 is 14 amino acids long. Germline-derived CDR1 and CDR2 are LNHDA and SQIVND (reference sequence). The CDR3 DNA is TGTGCCAGTAGTTCCCGGGACAGGACCTACGAGCAGTACTTC. It yields the protein CASSSRDRTYEQYF.

In its sample, this clone was seen many times. The chain employs TRBV7-9 and TRBJ2-3, with 12 bases lining up with TRBD2. The CDR3 has 15 residues. Germline values: CDR1 SEHNR, CDR2 FQNEAQ (reference sequence). The junction had 9 bases not matched to a gene; V was cut back by 5 bases and J by 9 bases. The CDR3 protein is CASSPPSGRAGTQYF. The CDR3 coding sequence is TGTGCCAGCAGCCCCCCTAGCGGGAGGGCCGGAACGCAGTATTTT.

About this clone: The junction does not match germline at one end; this may be a read error. The chain uses TRBV4-1 and TRBJ2-3; 11 nucleotides line up with TRBD2. This CDR3 spans 15 amino acids. CDR1 is MGHRA, CDR2 YSYEKL, per germline. CDR3 in DNA: TGCGCCAGCAGACCTACTAGCGGGAGCATAGATACGCAGTATTTT. Translated, it gives CASRPTSGSIDTQYF.

This rearrangement joins TRBV7-3 to TRBJ1-2; possible D gene TRBD1, 5 bases. Germline V gene data show CDR1 as SGHTA and CDR2 as FQGTGA. This CDR3 has 14 amino acids. V shed 3 bases and J shed 7 bases, with 15 bases lying between them. The CDR3 DNA sequence: TGTGCCAGCAGCTTTACAGGCCCTCGGGGTGGCTACACCTTC. Protein sequence: CASSFTGPRGGYTF. Variable domain in full (rest from reference TRBV7-3 and TRBJ1-2): GAGVSQTPSNKVTEKGKYVELRCDPISGHTALYWYRQSLGQGPEFLIYFQGTGAADDSGLPNDRFFAVRPEGSVSTLKIQRTERGDSAVYLCASSFTGPRGGYTFGSGTRLTVV.

This clone was detected only a few times. The rearrangement joins TRBV4-2 to TRBJ1-6, with D perhaps TRBD1 (6 bases). Per germline, CDR1 LGHNA and CDR2 YNFKEQ. V lost 4 bases and J 9 bases, leaving 13 bases between the germline ends. This CDR3 is built from 14 residues. CDR3 residues: CASSLTGYGSPLHF. The CDR3 DNA sequence: TGTGCCAGCAGCCTTACAGGGTATGGTTCACCCCTCCACTTT.

A few counts support this clone. This chain joins TRBV29-1 and TRBJ1-1; D may be TRBD1 (6 bases). CDR1 is SQVTM and CDR2 is ANQGSEA in the germline V gene. The CDR3 length is 16 residues. Trimming removed 6 bases at V and 8 bases at J, with 28 bases between. DNA of the CDR3: TGCAGCGTGGTACTTTTGCGTAACAGGGAGGGATACGAAGCTTTCTTT. It codes for CSVVLLRNREGYEAFF. Complete variable domain (other parts from reference TRBV29-1 and TRBJ1-1): SAVISQKPSRDICQRGTSLTIQCQVDSQVTMMFWYRQQPGQSLTLIATANQGSEATYESGFVIDKFPISRPNLTFSTLTVSNMSPEDSSIYLCSVVLLRNREGYEAFFGQGTRLTVV.